A selection of T cell receptor beta chains follows, all from one sample in a study of blood T cell repertoires in COVID-19. Repertoires were generated with immunoSEQ multiplex PCR, while TCRdb's copy carries only in-frame clones and drops some. The data show a few hundred thousand clones, approximately 92% seen once. Sequencing was performed on PBMCs or T cells enriched from blood (not recorded which). These TCRs come from a man aged 18 to 29 who had recovered from COVID-19. CDR3s include the opening cysteine and the closing phenylalanine or tryptophan. A D gene is named only where the DNA matches it firmly. Only some rows state a clone size, as once, few, many or a class for expanded clones.

j_call d_call clone_size v_call cdr3_nt cdr3_aa
TRBJ2-2 TRBD2 . TRBV9 TGTGCCAGCAGCGTAGGTGTAGCGGGAAACACCGGGGAGCTGTTTTTT CASSVGVAGNTGELFF
TRBJ2-7 . . TRBV30 TGTGCCTGGAGTACGACACAGGGAATCCTCCACGAGCAGTACTTC CAWSTTQGILHEQYF
TRBJ1-1 TRBD1 . TRBV20-1 TGCAGAATGACAGGGTGGACTGAAGCTTTCTTT CRMTGWTEAFF
TRBJ1-5 . . TRBV9 TGTGCCAGCAGCGTAGATCCGAGTAGCAATCAGCCCCAGCATTTT CASSVDPSSNQPQHF
TRBJ2-7 TRBD2 . TRBV30 TGTGCCTGGAGTCACGGACTAGCGGGAGGCTACGAGCAGTACTTC CAWSHGLAGGYEQYF
TRBJ2-7 . . TRBV7-9 TGTGCCAGCAGCCTGGTAGGGGATCTCACCTACGAGCAGTACTTC CASSLVGDLTYEQYF
TRBJ1-2 TRBD1 . TRBV5-1 TGCGCCAGCAGCTACACCGGGACAGGGGCAACTATGGCTGGCTACACCTTC CASSYTGTGATMAGYTF
TRBJ2-7 . once TRBV5-5 TGTGCCAGCGGACCGGGGGGCGATTCCTACGAGCAGTACTTC CASGPGGDSYEQYF
TRBJ1-6 . . TRBV19 TGTGCCAGCCGGGAGAGGGCTAATTCACCCCTCCACTTT CASRERANSPLHF
TRBJ1-1 . . TRBV27 TGTGCCAGCAGTTCCTGGGGGGTATTGAGCACTGAAGCTTTCTTT CASSSWGVLSTEAFF
TRBJ1-5 . . TRBV28 TGTGCCAGCAGTTTAGAGGTGTATCAGCCCCAGCATTTT CASSLEVYQPQHF
TRBJ2-3 . . TRBV2 TGTGCCAGCAGTGGGGAGAATGGGAGCACAGATACGCAGTATTTT CASSGENGSTDTQYF
TRBJ1-2 TRBD1 . TRBV12-3/TRBV12-4 TGTGCCAGCAGTTTAGGACAGGGACATGGCTACACCTTC CASSLGQGHGYTF
TRBJ1-5 . few TRBV5-1 TGCGCCAGCAGCTCGGGCGGGGGCCACAATCAGCCCCAGCATTTT CASSSGGGHNQPQHF
TRBJ1-2 . . TRBV5-1 TGCGCCAGCAGCTTGCCCGAACAGGGTCGGAACTATGGCTACACCTTC CASSLPEQGRNYGYTF
TRBJ2-1 TRBD2 once TRBV9 TGTGCCAGCAGCCACCCTATAGCGGGGGGGCGCAATGAGCAGTTCTTC CASSHPIAGGRNEQFF
TRBJ2-3 . . TRBV18 TGTGCCAGCTCCGGTTCGGACGGGGTGACAGATACGCAGTATTTT CASSGSDGVTDTQYF
TRBJ1-2 TRBD1 . TRBV28 TGTGCCAGCAGTTCCGCGGGGACAGGGGGTACAACATATGGCTACACCTTC CASSSAGTGGTTYGYTF
TRBJ1-6 . . TRBV12-3/TRBV12-4 TGTGCCAGCAGCCTGGGGAGTAGTTCACCCCTCCACTTT CASSLGSSSPLHF
TRBJ2-7 TRBD1 . TRBV19 TGTGCCAGTAGTATAGGAGGGACAGGGATCGGCGAGCAGTACTTC CASSIGGTGIGEQYF
TRBJ2-2 TRBD2 . TRBV11-3 TGTGCCAGCAGCCCTGGGACTAGCGGCACCGGGGAGCTGTTTTTT CASSPGTSGTGELFF
TRBJ1-2 . . TRBV7-2 TGTGCCAGCAGCAGCGGGCAGGCACCTAACTATGGCTACACCTTC CASSSGQAPNYGYTF
TRBJ1-4 . . TRBV6-5 TGTGCCAGCAGTTGGGACAACCTCCCGGGTGAAAAACTGTTTTTT CASSWDNLPGEKLFF
TRBJ1-2 . . TRBV7-9 TGTGCCAGCAGCTTAGCGCGGGGCTACACCTTC CASSLARGYTF